Sequencing of this TCR beta chain was carried out in a study of shared clonotypes between healthy human individuals (dated by TCRdb to 2019 to 2021). Concerning the study at large: Two women and a few men aged 18 to 49 years were included in the cohort. To estimate repertoire size and how much clonotypes are shared between individuals, the study performed deep sequencing of blood TCR repertoires from a handful of healthy adults. Between about 0.8 and 8.9 billion PBMCs per donor were obtained by leukapheresis. To increase sequencing depth and limit assay-specific biases, TCR repertoire library preparation and sequencing were carried out by different laboratories using diverse techniques.

About this clone: Its antigen remains unidentified. Base-call qualities are not available, and no considerably larger clone is one nucleotide away. This sample includes further DNA sequences coding for the same CDR3.

The paper as a whole reports these results and caveats: Sampling was restricted to blood, and TCR repertoires in tissues likely differ from the TCR repertoires found in blood. Because the study included only a small number of donors, the genetic and exposure-history diversity represented was limited. Pairwise subsampling indicated that sequencing depth was expected to affect the degree of clonotype sharing among donors.

Using the deep immunoSEQ assay, multiplex PCR amplified TCR CDR3 regions from genomic DNA. Genomic DNA extracted from each cell subset was distributed evenly over all wells of several immunoSEQ 96-well plates, and each plate served as one replicate. Each replicate PCR for unsorted PBMC received roughly 290 ng genomic DNA, equal to 25,000 to 30,000 T cell genomes. Ten immunoSEQ deep assay plates were used to sequence unsorted PBMC genomic DNA. The purified libraries were quantified using a Qubit 3.0 fluorometer, sized with a Bioanalyzer 2100, and then quantified again using the KAPA Library Quantification kit. Every immunoSEQ 96-well plate was sequenced on a separate single-read 150-cycle Illumina NextSeq 550 flow cell. The authors processed their data as follows. Because the immunoSEQ output included only junctional sequences and no quality scores, the filtering could not be the same as the filtering used for full-length reads. Sequences were annotated with PyIR, a Python wrapper for IgBLAST v1.9, using IMGT germline references to assign V/J genes and CDR3. Reads were filtered out if the reads had weak V/J assignments (E-value above 1e-6), no CDR3, stop codons, out-of-frame junctions, or ambiguous translated residues. A V3J clonotype was defined by an identical inferred V gene, J gene, and CDR3 amino acid sequence. Percentage overlap between repertoires was computed as shared unique clonotypes divided by the size of the smaller repertoire. RTK rarefaction, the Chao1 estimator, and Recon v2.1 estimates of unobserved clonotypes were used to assess repertoire richness. Entries here come from immuneACCESS through TCRdb and include only in-frame sequences with V and J called. Some clones fail to appear in such tables; in the studies checked, an unresolved V gene covers under half of the shortfall, and the cause of the remainder is unknown. That table is the source of V, J and clone size, and D and trimming were worked out from the DNA. This sample gives some 470,000 clones in total; less than 80% of them show up just once. The ten most abundant clones make up 13% of the sample.

Healthy HIV-negative adults with no recently reported acute infections or vaccinations were included as donors. Every donor was a Caucasian adult living in Nashville, Tennessee, USA. For unsorted samples, tens of millions of PBMCs were counted and genomic DNA was extracted with the QIAamp DNA Blood Mini kit. After blood collection by leukapheresis, PBMCs were isolated using Ficoll-Histopaque density gradient centrifugation and then cryopreserved in the vapor phase of liquid nitrogen. This TCR derives from a woman in her thirties or forties in good health. Some clones in this sample may be carry-over from other donors' samples. Sequenced sample: PBMCs.

DNA sequence: TGCGCCAGCAGCTTGGAGGGGGCGTACGAGCAGTACTTC. It is translated as CASSLEGAYEQYF. The chain is assembled from TRBV5-1 and TRBJ2-7; 7 nucleotides in the junction match TRBD1. The germline V gene sets CDR1 to SGHRS and CDR2 to YFSETQ. Measured from the cysteine to the phenylalanine, the CDR3 is 13 residues long. CDR3 DNA is the only sequence kept; it has 39 bases, read in frame from the first base. Clipping removes 0 bases from V and 4 bases from J, with 1 as the unmatched junction base count.